The text below deals with one TCR beta chain. Its antigen is unknown. A much larger clonotype is one base distant, so this may be a read error. The sample is drawn from a study of Graves' ophthalmopathy and Graves' hyperthyroidism. Roughly 9 ml of fresh blood yielded the PBMCs by density gradient. Study-wide points: A 13-signature model separated ophthalmopathy from stable hyperthyroidism, roughly 85% sensitivity, roughly 81% specificity.

The study amplified TCR beta CDR3 regions using RNA transcripts. First-round RT-PCR with HTBI primers preceded a second-round multiplex PCR. TCRdb fed the multiplex PCR reads into MiXCR, producing one record per CDR3 protein. This sample yields 230,000 or so distinct CDR3 sequences, of which approximately 42% are seen a single time; around 43% belongs to the top ten. This TCR was recovered from an adult man with Graves' ophthalmopathy. Sequencing input: peripheral blood.

Here the CDR3 reads CASFERGNGYIF. CDR3 nucleotides: TGTGCCAGCTTTGAAAGGGGTAATGGCTACATCTTC. The genes are TRBV11-2 and TRBJ1-2; D is perhaps TRBD1 (5 bases). The V gene's germline CDR1 is SGHAT and CDR2 FQNNGV. This CDR3 has 12 residues.